Shown below are 25 T cell receptor beta chains from a single sample sequenced in a study of shared clonotypes between healthy human individuals. Method: immunoSEQ multiplex PCR; TCRdb's copy keeps in-frame clones and lacks some. Counted here are hundreds of thousands of clones, 73% occurring once; the ten biggest clones make up roughly 2%. Sequencing was done on a sample of memory CD4+ T cells sorted from blood. Subset specified: CD45RA-negative fraction. All receptors come from a woman in her 30s in good health.

The chain has TRBV5-1 and TRBJ2-7, with a weak D call TRBD1 (6 bases). Trimming took off 4 bases at V and 4 bases at J, with 9 bases between the two ends. The germline V gene encodes CDR1 SGHRS and CDR2 YFSETQ. CDR3 length equals 12 residues. The CDR3 protein is CASSGTGYEQYF. CDR3 DNA sequence: TGCGCCAGCAGCGGCACAGGGTACGAGCAGTACTTC.

J is TRBJ1-5 and V is TRBV19; no firm D call. CDR1 is LNHDA, CDR2 SQIVND, per germline (reference sequence). This CDR3 contains 15 residues. V gave up 3 bases and J gave up 0 bases, with 9 bases separating them. CDR3 DNA: TGTGCCAGTAGTATGGAAGGGAATAGCAATCAGCCCCAGCATTTT. It codes for CASSMEGNSNQPQHF.

The genes are TRBV5-1 and TRBJ2-2; D unclear. Germline CDR1 is SGHRS and CDR2 is YFSETQ. V was trimmed by 7 bases and J by 1 base, leaving 11 bases between them. The CDR3 is 14 residues long. The CDR3 spells CASGWQENTGELFF. Here the CDR3 DNA reads TGCGCCAGCGGGTGGCAGGAGAACACCGGGGAGCTGTTTTTT.

The V and J genes are TRBV25-1 and TRBJ2-7; D may be TRBD2 (6 bases). This CDR3 spans 14 amino acids. Germline V gives CDR1 MGHDK, CDR2 SYGVNS. V gave up 10 bases and J gave up 0 bases, with 16 bases separating them. DNA for the CDR3: TGTGCCATCCGTCCGGGGGAGGTCTCCTACGAGCAGTACTTC. Residues: CAIRPGEVSYEQYF.

The chain employs TRBV2 and TRBJ2-1, with 7 bases lining up with TRBD1. After removal of 4 bases from V and 0 bases from J, the junction contained 6 bases not matched to a gene. Germline CDR1 SNHLY, CDR2 FYNNEI. The CDR3 is made up of 16 amino acids. CDR3 bases: TGTGCCAGCAGTGTAACAGGGGCCCTCTCCTACAATGAGCAGTTCTTC. It encodes CASSVTGALSYNEQFF. Supplemented by reference TRBV2 and TRBJ2-1, the full variable domain reads EPEVTQTPSHQVTQMGQEVILRCVPISNHLYFYWYRQILGQKVEFLVSFYNNEISEKSEIFDDQFSVERPDGSNFTLKIRSTKLEDSAMYFCASSVTGALSYNEQFFGPGTRLTVL.

V usage is TRBV2 and J usage is TRBJ2-3, with D possibly TRBD1 on 6 matching bases. Trimming stripped 4 bases from V and 0 bases from J, with 11 bases between. The CDR3 has 15 amino acids. From germline, CDR1 is SNHLY and CDR2 FYNNEI. The CDR3 DNA follows: TGTGCCAGCAGTGTACAGGGTGTAAGCACAGATACGCAGTATTTT. Its translation: CASSVQGVSTDTQYF.

The chain recombines TRBV6-6 with TRBJ2-1; weak D call: TRBD1 (5 bases). The CDR3 length is 13 residues. Germline CDR1 is MNHNY and CDR2 is SVGAGI (reference sequence). With 1 base removed from V and 9 bases from J, the gap between germline ends came to 10 bases. The CDR3 nucleotides are TGTGCCAGCAGTTACTTCCAGGGCGTTGAGCAGTTCTTC. This gives the protein CASSYFQGVEQFF.

This chain uses TRBV7-9 with TRBJ1-5; tentatively, D is TRBD1 (6 bases). CDR3 size: 14 residues. V lost 8 bases to trimming and J lost 4 bases, with 15 bases between them. From germline, CDR1 is SEHNR and CDR2 FQNEAQ (reference sequence). CDR3 protein: CASGRAGENQPQHF. In nucleotides, the CDR3 is TGTGCCAGCGGTCGGGCAGGGGAAAATCAGCCCCAGCATTTT.

The chain uses TRBV6-5 and TRBJ2-7, with D maybe TRBD1 (6 bases). Trimming removed 2 bases at V and 1 base at J, with 9 bases between. Per germline, CDR1 MNHEY and CDR2 SVGAGI. CDR3 length: 14 amino acids. CDR3 loop: CASSYRQESYEQYF. In nucleotides, the CDR3 is TGTGCCAGCAGTTACAGACAGGAGTCCTACGAGCAGTACTTC.

V usage is TRBV5-4 and J usage is TRBJ2-1; 10 positions agree with TRBD2. The V and J ends lost 1 base and 3 bases, in that order; junction bases with no gene match: 7. CDR3 length: 17 residues. Germline CDR1 is SGHNT and CDR2 is YYREEE (reference sequence). The DNA for the CDR3 is TGTGCCAGCAGCTTGAGTCCTAGCGGGAGTGTCTACAATGAGCAGTTCTTC. It yields the protein CASSLSPSGSVYNEQFF. Drawing the rest from reference TRBV5-4 and TRBJ2-1, the complete variable domain is ETGVTQSPTHLIKTRGQQVTLRCSSQSGHNTVSWYQQALGQGPQFIFQYYREEENGRGNFPPRFSGLQFPNYSSELNVNALELDDSALYLCASSLSPSGSVYNEQFFGPGTRLTVL.

The chain couples TRBV4-2 to TRBJ1-3; D uncertain. Between the trimmed V and J ends, which lost 7 bases and 2 bases, there was a span of 12 bases. This CDR3 spans 14 amino acids. Germline-derived CDR1 and CDR2 are LGHNA and YNFKEQ. DNA for the CDR3: TGTGCCAGCACCCAGAGACCTACTGGAAACACCATATATTTT. Translating gives CASTQRPTGNTIYF.

This chain links TRBV5-1 with TRBJ1-1; TRBD1 agrees at 7 bases. After removal of 1 base from V and 1 base from J, the junction contained 4 bases not matched to a gene. Germline loops: CDR1 SGHRS, CDR2 YFSETQ. The CDR3 covers 15 residues. CDR3 sequence reads: CASSLTGAENTEAFF. In DNA, the CDR3 is TGCGCCAGCAGCTTGACAGGGGCGGAGAACACTGAAGCTTTCTTT.

V and J are TRBV7-9 and TRBJ1-4, with TRBD1 as a possible D gene (5 bases). Per germline, CDR1 SEHNR and CDR2 FQNEAQ (reference sequence). CDR3 length: 13 residues. Trimming cost V 10 bases and J 7 bases, with 16 bases left between them. The CDR3 reads CAIEAGMSEKLFF. The CDR3 DNA follows: TGTGCCATCGAGGCAGGGATGAGTGAAAAACTGTTTTTT.

The chain carries TRBV28 and TRBJ2-5, with D maybe TRBD1 (6 bases). CDR1 and CDR2 from the germline V gene are MDHEN and SYDVKM. V lost 3 bases to trimming and J lost 8 bases, with 19 bases between them. This CDR3 region has 15 residues. The DNA for the CDR3 is TGTGCCAGCAGTTTTAGAGGACGGCTGACAGGCACCCAGTACTTC. Its protein product is CASSFRGRLTGTQYF. The entire variable domain, with the rest obtained from reference TRBV28 and TRBJ2-5, is as follows: DVKVTQSSRYLVKRTGEKVFLECVQDMDHENMFWYRQDPGLGLRLIYFSYDVKMKEKGDIPEGYSVSREKKERFSLILESASTNQTSMYLCASSFRGRLTGTQYFGPGTRLLVL.

V usage is TRBV15 and J usage is TRBJ1-5, with 11 bases fitting TRBD1. This CDR3 has 16 amino acids. Germline CDR1 is LNHNV and CDR2 is YYDKDF (reference sequence). V shed 5 bases, J shed 5 bases, and the junction held 8 bases outside the gene matches. The CDR3 loop is CATSHGDRGNDQPQHF. CDR3 sequence (DNA): TGTGCCACCAGCCACGGGGACAGGGGGAACGATCAGCCCCAGCATTTT.

This clone was detected only once. The J gene is TRBJ1-2, the V gene TRBV10-1, with D unresolved. V was shortened by 1 base and J by 4 bases, with 13 bases between the two germline ends. Germline lookup yields CDR1 WNHNN and CDR2 SYGVQD (reference sequence). The CDR3 extends over 15 amino acids. CDR3 nucleotides: TGCGCCAGCAGTGAGTGGAGAGGGCCAATCTATGGCTACACCTTC. It encodes CASSEWRGPIYGYTF.

For the CDR3, the DNA is TGTGCCAGCAGTGAAGTTTTTTCGTGGGGGGCTAGCGGGCCCCAGCATTTT. Protein: CASSEVFSWGASGPQHF. The gene calls are TRBV6-1 and TRBJ1-5, with D tentatively TRBD1 (6 bases). The length of the CDR3 is 17 residues. Trimming cost V 1 base and J 9 bases, with 22 bases left between them. Germline V gene lookup returns CDR1 MNHNS and CDR2 SASEGT.

The rearrangement uses TRBV5-1 and TRBJ2-7, with 9 bases matching TRBD1. Germline V gene lookup returns CDR1 SGHRS and CDR2 YFSETQ. The junction had 6 bases not matched to a gene; V was cut back by 4 bases and J by 1 base. The CDR3 has 15 amino acids. The CDR3 DNA sequence: TGCGCCAGCAGCGAACCGGGACAGGGATCCTACGAGCAGTACTTC. This translates into CASSEPGQGSYEQYF. Using reference TRBV5-1 and TRBJ2-7 for the parts outside the CDR3, the full variable domain is KAGVTQTPRYLIKTRGQQVTLSCSPISGHRSVSWYQQTPGQGLQFLFEYFSETQRNKGNFPGRFSGRQFSNSRSEMNVSTLELGDSALYLCASSEPGQGSYEQYFGPGTRLTVT.

This clone was observed once. The rearrangement links TRBV4-2 to TRBJ2-7, with D tentatively TRBD2 (6 bases). This CDR3 has 11 amino acids. Germline V gene lookup returns CDR1 LGHNA and CDR2 YNFKEQ. V dropped 1 base and J dropped 12 bases, with 10 bases sitting between them. This chain's CDR3 is CASSQGLDRYF. The CDR3 coding sequence is TGTGCCAGCAGCCAAGGACTAGATCGGTACTTC.

The gene calls are TRBV11-2 and TRBJ1-3; TRBD1 agrees at 8 bases. The germline CDR1 and CDR2 sequences are SGHAT and FQNNGV. The CDR3 has 15 residues. V shed 2 bases and J 11 bases; nucleotides not matched to a gene: 11. Here the CDR3 DNA reads TGTGCCAGCAGCTTATCCCGGACAGGGTCCTTCGCCATATATTTT. This encodes CASSLSRTGSFAIYF.

The J gene is TRBJ2-7, the V gene TRBV4-1; D is possibly TRBD2 (5 bases). Looked up from germline, CDR1 is MGHRA and CDR2 is YSYEKL. CDR3 length: 13 amino acids. Between the trimmed V and J ends, which lost 4 bases and 6 bases, there was a span of 13 bases. The CDR3 here is CASSLSRGVEQYF. The CDR3 DNA reads TGCGCCAGCAGCCTTTCACGGGGTGTCGAGCAGTACTTC.

The chain uses TRBV2 and TRBJ2-7; D unresolved. Trimming left V 10 bases short and J 5 bases short, with 18 bases between. This CDR3 is built from 13 residues. The germline V gene encodes CDR1 SNHLY and CDR2 FYNNEI. The CDR3 DNA is TGTGCCACCAAGATTGGATCTTCCAACGAGCAGTACTTC. This gives the protein CATKIGSSNEQYF.

The chain has TRBV21-1 and TRBJ2-1. TRBV21-1 is a pseudogene. The CDR3 is 15 residues long. DNA for the CDR3: TGTGCCAGCAGGACGTTGGGGGCTTTAGCGGATGAGCAGTTCTTC. Protein sequence: CASRTLGALADEQFF.

Ten or more counts support this clone. The V call is TRBV25-1, the J call TRBJ2-2, with 8 nucleotides matching TRBD2. Germline CDR1 and CDR2: MGHDK and SYGVNS. The J segment lost 6 bases and the V segment lost 4 bases, leaving 7 bases of the junction unmatched. The CDR3 consists of 15 residues. CDR3 in amino acids: CASSAPHSGAGELFF. The DNA of the CDR3 is TGTGCCAGCAGTGCACCCCATAGCGGGGCCGGGGAGCTGTTTTTT.

This chain connects TRBV6-6 to TRBJ2-7; D is possibly TRBD2 (6 bases). Trimming removed 5 bases from V and 5 bases from J, with 16 bases in between. CDR1 is MNHNY and CDR2 is SVGAGI in the germline V gene (reference sequence). This CDR3 has 14 amino acids. This CDR3 reads CASSPTSPENEQYF. Written as DNA, the CDR3 is TGTGCCAGCAGTCCTACTAGCCCCGAGAACGAGCAGTACTTC.